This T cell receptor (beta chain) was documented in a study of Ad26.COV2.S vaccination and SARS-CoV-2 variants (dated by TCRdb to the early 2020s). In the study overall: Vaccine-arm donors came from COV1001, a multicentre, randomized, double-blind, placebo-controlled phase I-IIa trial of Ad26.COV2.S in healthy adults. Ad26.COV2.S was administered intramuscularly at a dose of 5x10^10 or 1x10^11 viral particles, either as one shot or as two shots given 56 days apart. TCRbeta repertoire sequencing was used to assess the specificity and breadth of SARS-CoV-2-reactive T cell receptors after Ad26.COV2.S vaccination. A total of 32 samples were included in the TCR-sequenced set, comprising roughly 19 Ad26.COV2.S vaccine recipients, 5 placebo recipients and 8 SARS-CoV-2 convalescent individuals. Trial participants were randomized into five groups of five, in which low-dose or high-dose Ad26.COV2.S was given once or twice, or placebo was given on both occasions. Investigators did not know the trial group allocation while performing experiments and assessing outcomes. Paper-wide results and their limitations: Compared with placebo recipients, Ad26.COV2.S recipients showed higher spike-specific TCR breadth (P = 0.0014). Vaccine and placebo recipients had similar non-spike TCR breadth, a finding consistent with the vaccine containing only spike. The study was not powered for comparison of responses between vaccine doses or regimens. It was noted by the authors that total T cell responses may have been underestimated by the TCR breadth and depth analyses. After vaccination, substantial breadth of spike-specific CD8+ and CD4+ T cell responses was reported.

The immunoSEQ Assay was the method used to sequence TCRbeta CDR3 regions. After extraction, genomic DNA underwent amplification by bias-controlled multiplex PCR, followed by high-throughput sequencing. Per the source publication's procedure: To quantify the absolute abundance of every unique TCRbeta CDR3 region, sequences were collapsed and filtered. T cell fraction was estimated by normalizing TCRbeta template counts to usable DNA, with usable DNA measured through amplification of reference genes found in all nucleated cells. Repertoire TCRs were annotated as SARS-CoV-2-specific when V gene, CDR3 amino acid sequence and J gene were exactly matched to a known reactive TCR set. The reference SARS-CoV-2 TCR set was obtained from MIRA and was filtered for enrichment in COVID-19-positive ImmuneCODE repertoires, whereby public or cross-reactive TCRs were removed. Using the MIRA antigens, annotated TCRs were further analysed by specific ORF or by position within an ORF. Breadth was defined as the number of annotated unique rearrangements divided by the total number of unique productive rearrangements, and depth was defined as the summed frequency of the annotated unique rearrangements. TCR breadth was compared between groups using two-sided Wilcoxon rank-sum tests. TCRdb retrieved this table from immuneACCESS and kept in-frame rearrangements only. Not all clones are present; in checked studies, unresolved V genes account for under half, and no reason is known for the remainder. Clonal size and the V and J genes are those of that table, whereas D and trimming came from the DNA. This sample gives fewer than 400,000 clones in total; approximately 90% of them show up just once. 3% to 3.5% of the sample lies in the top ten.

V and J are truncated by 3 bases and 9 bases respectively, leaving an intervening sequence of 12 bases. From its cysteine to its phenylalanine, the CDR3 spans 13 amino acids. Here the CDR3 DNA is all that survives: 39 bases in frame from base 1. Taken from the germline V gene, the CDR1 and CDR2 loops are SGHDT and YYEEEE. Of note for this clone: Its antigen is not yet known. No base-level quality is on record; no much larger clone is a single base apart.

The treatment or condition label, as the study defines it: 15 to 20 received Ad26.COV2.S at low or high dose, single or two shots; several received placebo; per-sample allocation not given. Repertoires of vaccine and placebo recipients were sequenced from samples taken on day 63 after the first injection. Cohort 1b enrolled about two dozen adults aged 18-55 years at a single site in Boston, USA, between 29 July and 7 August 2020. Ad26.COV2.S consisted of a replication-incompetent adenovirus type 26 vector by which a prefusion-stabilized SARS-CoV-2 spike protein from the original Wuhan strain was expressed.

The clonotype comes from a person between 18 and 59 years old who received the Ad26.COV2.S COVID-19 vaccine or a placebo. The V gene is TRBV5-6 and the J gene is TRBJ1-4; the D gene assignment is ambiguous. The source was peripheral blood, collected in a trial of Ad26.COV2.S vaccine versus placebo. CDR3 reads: CASSSGWGQKLFF. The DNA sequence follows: TGTGCCAGCAGCTCGGGGTGGGGTCAAAAACTGTTTTTT.